The present entry profiles one T cell receptor (beta chain) with its context. This clone has more than one count but fewer than ten. Which antigen it targets is not known. Per-base qualities were not stored, and no clone one base away is much larger. The entry originates in a study of beta chain features in type 1 diabetes (dated by TCRdb to between 2017 and 2018). Regarding the study in general: Mean age, gender distribution, total cell number and subset yield were not different between patients and healthy donors. A total of some 110 million sorted cells were examined across all samples, and the number of cells per subset was strongly correlated with RNA yield. Regulatory and stem cell-like memory subsets were obtained from only 8 patients and about eight healthy donors, while naive and central memory subsets were obtained from all 30 or so donors. The study compared TCRB repertoires of sorted circulating CD4+ T cell subsets between recently diagnosed type 1 diabetes patients and matched healthy donors.

The research as a whole found: Shorter templates might have been favored by PCR, but patient and control samples were amplified and corrected together, so both groups would have been affected equally by any skew. Naive, central memory and regulatory TCRB repertoires appeared to be more alike among patients than among healthy donors. Because the HLA sub-analyses included only small numbers of individuals, any influence of HLA type on TCRB rearrangement was left unresolved. Because cDNA was sequenced instead of genomic DNA, highly expressing activated cells could be over-represented, though the groups showed no difference in activation or CD3 levels. Type 1 diabetes patients showed a moderate but significant shortening of TCRB CDR3 length in all four CD4+ subsets. At VDJ recombination sites, type 1 diabetes patients had fewer insertions and more deleted nucleotides, which implies abnormalities in thymic rearrangement.

The CDR3 numbers 13 residues from cysteine through phenylalanine. Solely the CDR3 DNA is kept, with 39 bases framed from the first base. V trim: 5 bases; J trim: 6 bases; unmatched bases: 4. The germline V gene specifies SGHTA as CDR1 and FQGNSA as CDR2. The entire isolated RNA was reverse transcribed using the High Capacity cDNA Reverse Transcription Kit, and thus expressed TCRB transcripts were sequenced. Naive, central memory and regulatory T cell samples underwent deep immunoSEQ sequencing, averaging around 3.6 million total reads per sample. After sorted cells were lysed in RLT buffer, RNA was extracted with DNase-treated RNeasy Micro or Mini kits, with the choice depending on cell number. Each cell subset was processed separately to prevent cross-contamination, with patient and healthy donor samples processed together. TCRB sequences were amplified from cDNA with the immunoSEQ multiplex PCR, producing 87-bp fragments spanning the CDR3 region. Sequencing of the amplicons was performed on the Illumina HiSeq platform. As for the original processing: PCR bias was computationally corrected using synthetic template baselines, reads within Hamming distance 2 were collapsed, and singletons that could not be merged were discarded. Reads were aligned to IMGT to assign V, D and J genes, CDR3 length, and insertions or deletions at six rearrangement sites. Clonotype counts were normalized to sorted cell number within each subset before computing true diversity and Gini coefficients with the tcR R package. The overlap coefficient, calculated on TCRB nucleotide sequences, was used to quantify repertoire sharing. Out-of-frame TCRB sequences from naive cells were analyzed as a proxy for the pre-selection repertoire. In its TCRdb copy, this immuneACCESS table keeps in-frame sequences only and misses some clones. Where compared with another copy, unresolved V genes explain less than half of these, and the others have no known cause. That table is the source of V, J and clone size, and D and trimming were worked out from the DNA. The sample profile shows 300,000 to 450,000 clones; 10% to 15% of them were found once. More than 0.015% of the sample lies in the top ten.

Each donor gave one peripheral blood draw, averaging roughly 100 mL, which was collected into heparinised tubes. A BD FACSAria II was used to sort naive, central memory, regulatory and stem cell-like memory CD4+ T cells with a panel that included CD45RO, CCR7, CD25, CD127, CD95 and CD27. A purity above 95% was achieved for all sorted populations. PBMCs were isolated right away by Lymphoprep density gradient centrifugation and were stained directly, without culture. Samples were stained and sorted in pairs, with one healthy donor and one patient per experiment, so that batch effects were minimized. Input material: naive CD4+ T cells from blood. The sample's cell subset or site label, decoded: true naive CD4+ T cells. The clonotype originates from a man younger than 35 in good health. This sequence uses TRBV7-2 and TRBJ2-7, and TRBD1 aligns with 10 junction nucleotides. Read as DNA, the sequence is TGTGCCAGCAGCCGGGACAGGGGAGGCGAGCAGTACTTC. It translates to CASSRDRGGEQYF.